This T cell receptor (beta chain) was captured by sequencing in a study of OX40 agonist ivuxolimab in advanced cancers. Study-wide background: Participants averaged 60 years of age (range about 23 to 90) and were roughly 83% male.

Comment on this clone: Its antigen is unknown.

CDR1 is SGHTA and CDR2 is FQGNSA in the germline V gene. CDR3 length equals 15 residues. The germline V and J ends were trimmed by 2 bases and 1 base, with 10 bases remaining between them. Profiled with immunoSEQ multiplex PCR; TCRdb holds only in-frame clones, not every one. The sample includes fewer than 70,000 clones, around four fifths of them seen just once. Findings and limits, study-wide: Both CD4+ and CD8+ T cell populations in blood had undergone clonal expansion by week 6 at 0.1 to 3.0 mg/kg. CD8+ T cells averaged more expanded clones than CD4+. Some nonresponders likewise displayed low normalized T-cell clonal expansion.

The V call is TRBV7-2, the J call TRBJ2-3; maybe TRBD1 (7 bases). Sequencing used CD4+ or CD8+ T cells sorted from blood, obtained in a trial of the OX40 agonist ivuxolimab. The TCR was taken from an adult with an advanced solid tumor such as melanoma, head and neck, liver or kidney cancer. The CDR3 sequence: CASSLQGGGTDTQYF. Here the CDR3 DNA reads TGTGCCAGCAGCTTACAGGGGGGAGGCACAGATACGCAGTATTTT.